These 26 T cell receptor beta chains were all obtained from the same sample, sequenced in a study of PD-L1 blockade in urothelial cancer. Repertoires were generated with immunoSEQ multiplex PCR, while TCRdb's copy carries only in-frame clones and drops some. The sample yields some 67,000 clones, about 89% seen once. This material consisted of PBMCs, taken around atezolizumab (anti-PD-L1) treatment. The receptors stem from a man between 60 and 75 years old with urothelial cancer.

This chain uses TRBV13 with TRBJ1-1, with a possible D match to TRBD1 (5 bases). The CDR3 is 15 amino acids. Trimming removed 2 bases from V and 5 bases from J, with 15 bases in between. Germline V CDR1 and CDR2: PRHDT, FYEKMQ (reference sequence). CDR3 nucleotide sequence: TGTGCCAGCAGCTTACGAAAAGGGGTGGGAACTGAAGCTTTCTTT. Its protein is CASSLRKGVGTEAFF.

The rearrangement joins TRBV5-1 to TRBJ2-5, with 14 bases lining up with TRBD2. The CDR3 totals 18 residues. CDR1 SGHRS and CDR2 YFSETQ come from the germline V gene. Trimming took 1 base from V and 0 from J; bases not matched to a gene: 5. The CDR3: CASSLYGTSGGYQETQYF. The CDR3 DNA is TGCGCCAGCAGCTTGTATGGGACTAGCGGGGGATACCAAGAGACCCAGTACTTC.

This chain uses TRBV2 with TRBJ2-7, with a possible D match to TRBD2 (5 bases). This CDR3 region has 14 residues. From germline, CDR1 is SNHLY and CDR2 FYNNEI. V lost 6 bases to trimming and J lost 1 base, with 13 bases between them. The chain's CDR3 is CASRTREGSYEQYF. The CDR3 DNA follows: TGTGCCAGCAGGACCCGAGAGGGTTCCTACGAGCAGTACTTC.

V is TRBV18 and J is TRBJ1-4; weak D call: TRBD1 (5 bases). Trimming shortened V by 2 bases and J by 10 bases, and 5 bases separated the two germline ends. The CDR3 runs to 11 residues. Germline V gives CDR1 KGHSH, CDR2 LQKENI. The CDR3 is CASSPDRKLFF. The DNA for the CDR3 is TGTGCCAGCTCACCAGACAGAAAACTGTTTTTT.

The V gene is TRBV7-2, the J gene TRBJ2-4; 9 nucleotides line up with TRBD1. The V gene's germline CDR1 is SGHTA and CDR2 FQGNSA. The CDR3 is 17 residues long. V shed 1 base and J 1 base; nucleotides not matched to a gene: 5. The CDR3 here is CASSLGTGGSAKNIQYF. CDR3 DNA sequence: TGTGCCAGCAGCTTAGGAACAGGGGGCTCGGCCAAAAACATTCAGTACTTC.

In this sample, this clone turned up once. The V call is TRBV19, the J call TRBJ1-2, with 8 bases identical to TRBD1. Germline CDR1 is LNHDA and CDR2 is SQIVND (reference sequence). CDR3 size: 15 residues. The V gene end was trimmed by 3 bases and the J gene end by 4 bases; junction bases not matched to a gene: 7. CDR3: CASSIPDRASYGYTF. The CDR3, as DNA: TGTGCCAGTAGTATCCCGGACAGGGCCAGCTATGGCTACACCTTC.

The chain has TRBV9 and TRBJ1-2, with D possibly matching TRBD1 (6 bases). V was clipped by 3 bases and J by 5 bases, with 11 bases between them. This CDR3 has 13 amino acids. Germline-derived CDR1 and CDR2 are SGDLS and YYNGEE. CDR3 in amino acids: CASSASQGYGYTF. The CDR3 DNA is TGTGCCAGCAGCGCGTCACAGGGTTATGGCTACACCTTC.

The CDR3 bases are TGTGCCAGCAGCGCCGGGACAGGGGGAGTAGGAGAAGCTTTCTTT. Translated: CASSAGTGGVGEAFF. The rearrangement uses TRBV6-1 and TRBJ1-1; TRBD1 aligns across 11 bases. The J segment lost 8 bases and the V segment lost 6 bases, leaving 11 bases of the junction unmatched. Germline-derived CDR1 and CDR2 are MNHNS and SASEGT. The CDR3 covers 15 residues.

The chain recombines TRBV27 with TRBJ1-4, with no clear D. Trimming shortened V by 5 bases and J by 5 bases, and 15 bases separated the two germline ends. CDR3 length equals 15 residues. The germline CDR1 and CDR2 sequences are MNHEY and SMNVEV (reference sequence). CDR3 residues: CASSPTVRRNEKLFF. In DNA form, the CDR3 reads TGTGCCAGCAGTCCAACCGTCCGCCGGAATGAAAAACTGTTTTTT. The full variable domain, its missing parts supplied by reference TRBV27 and TRBJ1-4, is EAQVTQNPRYLITVTGKKLTVTCSQNMNHEYMSWYRQDPGLGLRQIYYSMNVEVTDKGDVPEGYKVSRKEKRNFPLILESPSPNQTSLYFCASSPTVRRNEKLFFGSGTQLSVL.

This chain links TRBV10-3 with TRBJ2-5; 10 bases align to TRBD1. Trimming cost V 5 bases and J 4 bases; bases outside gene matches: 1. Germline assignment: CDR1 ENHRY and CDR2 SYGVKD. This CDR3 is built from 13 residues. In nucleotides, the CDR3 is TGTGCCATCAGTCGACAGGGGGCAGAGACCCAGTACTTC. Translated: CAISRQGAETQYF.

This CDR3 reads CASRHTGQLNYGYTF. The CDR3 nucleotides read TGTGCCAGTAGACATACCGGACAGCTGAACTATGGCTACACCTTC. The chain links TRBV19 to TRBJ1-2; a possible D gene is TRBD1 (6 bases). This CDR3 contains 15 residues. Per germline, CDR1 LNHDA and CDR2 SQIVND (reference sequence). The ends were cut back, 6 bases at V and 2 bases at J, with 16 bases in the middle.

This chain joins TRBV7-2 and TRBJ2-2; possibly TRBD2 for D (5 bases). V lost 5 bases and J 8 bases, leaving 15 bases between the germline ends. CDR1 and CDR2 from the germline V gene are SGHTA and FQGNSA. The CDR3 length is 14 residues. In DNA, the CDR3 is TGTGCCAGCAGCCTCGCGGGCGGTCAGGGGGAGCTGTTTTTT. Amino acid sequence: CASSLAGGQGELFF.

The chain couples TRBV6-1 to TRBJ1-1; D is ambiguous. The V and J ends lost 3 bases and 11 bases respectively, with 16 bases between them. Germline loops: CDR1 MNHNS, CDR2 SASEGT. The CDR3 length is 13 residues. CDR3 region: CASSEHWQVGAFF. The CDR3 DNA reads TGTGCCAGCAGTGAGCATTGGCAGGTTGGGGCTTTCTTT.

The chain joins TRBV5-4 to TRBJ2-1, with 7 positions matching TRBD2. Losses at the gene ends were 0 bases for V and 9 bases for J; bases not matched to a gene: 3. Germline CDR1 and CDR2: SGHNT and YYREEE (reference sequence). The CDR3 has 13 residues. CDR3 amino acids: CASSLVSGPEQFF. The CDR3 DNA reads as TGTGCCAGCAGCTTGGTTAGCGGGCCTGAGCAGTTCTTC. The full variable domain, completed using reference TRBV5-4 and TRBJ2-1, is ETGVTQSPTHLIKTRGQQVTLRCSSQSGHNTVSWYQQALGQGPQFIFQYYREEENGRGNFPPRFSGLQFPNYSSELNVNALELDDSALYLCASSLVSGPEQFFGPGTRLTVL.

V gene TRBV10-3 combines with J gene TRBJ1-1; D is unresolved. Trimming cost V 1 base and J 4 bases, with 10 bases left between them. The CDR3 spans 14 residues. The germline CDR1 and CDR2 sequences are ENHRY and SYGVKD. The CDR3: CAISEFMVSTEAFF. In nucleotides, the CDR3 is TGTGCCATCAGTGAGTTTATGGTGAGCACTGAAGCTTTCTTT.

The chain has TRBV5-1 and TRBJ1-1; the D gene is possibly TRBD1 (5 bases). Deletions cut 0 bases from V and 7 bases from J, with 10 bases between. The CDR3 extends over 13 amino acids. The germline V gene encodes CDR1 SGHRS and CDR2 YFSETQ. CDR3 sequence: CASSLAGDYEAFF. CDR3 DNA sequence: TGCGCCAGCAGCTTGGCTGGGGACTATGAAGCTTTCTTT.

V gene TRBV6-1 combines with J gene TRBJ1-4; the D gene is possibly TRBD1 (5 bases). Deletions cut 6 bases from V and 0 bases from J, with 11 bases between. The CDR3 totals 15 residues. Looked up from germline, CDR1 is MNHNS and CDR2 is SASEGT. The CDR3 DNA follows: TGTGCCAGCAGAAGGGGTATTGCAACTAATGAAAAACTGTTTTTT. Protein sequence: CASRRGIATNEKLFF.

This chain links TRBV4-1 with TRBJ1-4, with 8 bases that match TRBD1. From germline, CDR1 is MGHRA and CDR2 YSYEKL. The CDR3 loop spans 15 amino acids. The J segment lost 8 bases and the V segment lost 4 bases, leaving 9 bases of the junction unmatched. CDR3 residues: CASSPDRVGAEKLFF. The CDR3 DNA reads as TGCGCCAGCAGCCCGGACAGGGTAGGGGCCGAAAAACTGTTTTTT.

This rearrangement joins TRBV9 to TRBJ2-2, with 10 bases lining up with TRBD1. Germline V gene data show CDR1 as SGDLS and CDR2 as YYNGEE. Trimming took 4 bases from V and 0 from J; bases not matched to a gene: 9. There are 18 residues in the CDR3. The CDR3 DNA is TGTGCCAGCAGCATACCGACAGGGGGCGTTGCGAACACCGGGGAGCTGTTTTTT. Translating it yields CASSIPTGGVANTGELFF.

The chain recombines TRBV11-2 with TRBJ2-3; 8 bases align to TRBD1. Germline CDR1 is SGHAT and CDR2 is FQNNGV. This CDR3 has 16 residues. Trimming took 5 bases from V and 6 from J; bases not matched to a gene: 13. The DNA for the CDR3 is TGTGCCAGCAGCCCTAAAAGGGGACAGGTGCGGGATACGCAGTATTTT. As protein: CASSPKRGQVRDTQYF.

The chain recombines TRBV7-2 with TRBJ2-2; maybe TRBD1 (6 bases). V lost 3 bases to trimming and J lost 0 bases, with 11 bases between them. Germline V CDR1 and CDR2: SGHTA, FQGNSA. The CDR3 totals 16 residues. CDR3 coding DNA: TGTGCCAGCAGCTTTAGGTGGGACACGAACACCGGGGAGCTGTTTTTT. Its translation is CASSFRWDTNTGELFF.

V gene TRBV9 combines with J gene TRBJ2-7; 12 nucleotides align to TRBD2. This CDR3 comprises 14 residues. Trimming at V came to 4 bases and at J to 6 bases, leaving 5 bases not matched to a gene. The germline CDR1 and CDR2 sequences are SGDLS and YYNGEE. The CDR3 loop reads CASSPTSGSGEQYF. In DNA, the CDR3 is TGTGCCAGCAGCCCGACTAGCGGGAGCGGCGAGCAGTACTTC.

The chain joins TRBV5-4 to TRBJ1-6, with 7 bases lining up with TRBD1. The CDR3 contains 16 residues. Germline assignment: CDR1 SGHNT and CDR2 YYREEE (reference sequence). The V and J ends lost 0 bases and 5 bases, in that order; junction bases with no gene match: 5. CDR3 nucleotides: TGTGCCAGCAGCTTGGGCCAGGGGGGACATAATTCACCCCTCCACTTT. Translation: CASSLGQGGHNSPLHF.

In this sample, this clone turned up once. V gene TRBV6-1 combines with J gene TRBJ1-4; maybe TRBD1 (6 bases). CDR3 length: 13 residues. CDR1 is MNHNS, CDR2 SASEGT, per germline. The V end was cut by 4 bases, the J end by 8 bases, with 11 bases between. The CDR3 coding sequence is TGTGCCAGCAGTGTACAGGGCTACGAAAAACTGTTTTTT. It translates to CASSVQGYEKLFF.

The rearrangement links TRBV6-6 to TRBJ1-5; D ambiguous. The CDR3 runs to 15 residues. Germline V gene lookup returns CDR1 MNHNY and CDR2 SVGAGI (reference sequence). V gave up 0 bases and J gave up 6 bases, with 12 bases separating them. CDR3 nucleotides: TGTGCCAGCAGTTACTCAGGAAGAGGAGGTCAGCCCCAGCATTTT. Its protein is CASSYSGRGGQPQHF.

CDR3 nucleotides: TGTGCCAGTAGTATCCCGGGACAGACCTCCTACGAGCAGTACTTC. It specifies CASSIPGQTSYEQYF. V and J are TRBV19 and TRBJ2-7; 7 bases agree with TRBD1. The length of the CDR3 is 15 residues. Per the germline V gene, CDR1 is LNHDA and CDR2 is SQIVND (reference sequence). With 3 bases clipped from V and 0 bases from J, the junction kept 5 bases outside the gene matches.